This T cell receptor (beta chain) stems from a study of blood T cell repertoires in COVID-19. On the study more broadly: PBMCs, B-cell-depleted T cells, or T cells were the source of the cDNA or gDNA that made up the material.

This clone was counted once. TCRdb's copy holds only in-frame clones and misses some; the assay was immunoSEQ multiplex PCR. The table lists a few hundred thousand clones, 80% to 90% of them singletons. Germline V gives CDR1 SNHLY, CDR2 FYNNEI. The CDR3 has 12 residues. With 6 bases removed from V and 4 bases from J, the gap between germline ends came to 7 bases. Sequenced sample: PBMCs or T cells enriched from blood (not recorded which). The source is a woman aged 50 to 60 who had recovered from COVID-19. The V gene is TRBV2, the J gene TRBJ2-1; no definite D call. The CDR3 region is CASSLVYNEQFF. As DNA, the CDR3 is TGTGCCAGCAGCCTAGTATACAATGAGCAGTTCTTC.